This T cell receptor beta chain is drawn from a study of technical replicates of blood from a few donors. Profiled with immunoSEQ multiplex PCR; TCRdb holds only in-frame clones, not every one. The data hold tens of thousands of clones, with under 95% observed a single time. Germline CDR1 and CDR2: SEHNR and FQNEAQ (reference sequence). This CDR3 has 15 amino acids. J gave up 0 bases and V 5 bases, and 2 bases lay outside the gene matches. The sample was T cells isolated from PBMCs. The sequence came from a human donor in good health. V and J are TRBV7-9 and TRBJ2-2; TRBD2 aligns across 8 bases. CDR3 nucleotide sequence: TGTGCCAGCAGCCTACTAGCGGCGAACACCGGGGAGCTGTTTTTT. Its protein product is CASSLLAANTGELFF.